This is a list of T cell receptor beta chains from one sample in a study of response to subunit inactivated influenza vaccine. TCRdb used MiXCR to reprocess the RT-PCR reads, holding one entry per CDR3 protein. The repertoire has about 520,000 distinct CDR3 sequences, 6.5% to 8% of them found once; the top ten carry roughly 14%. The sequencing used PBMCs from blood, collected roughly 24 months after vaccination. The receptors were gathered from a man between 50 and 70 years old who received an inactivated influenza vaccine. The CDR3 runs from the conserved cysteine through the conserved F or W. A D gene is named only where the DNA matches it firmly. Clone size appears in some rows only: once, few, many, or a class for an expanded clone.

CDR3nt,CDR3aa,abundance,d_gene,len,j_gene,v_gene
TGTGCCAGCAGTGTGGTGGCGAAGGGAACTGAAGCTTTCTTT,CASSVVAKGTEAFF,.,.,14,TRBJ1-1,TRBV6-1
TGTGCCAGCAGCCTTGAGGGGACAGGGAGGGCCGAGCAGTACTTC,CASSLEGTGRAEQYF,.,TRBD1,15,TRBJ2-7,TRBV7-2
TGCAGTGCTAGCGAGAAGGAGCAGTACTTC,CSASEKEQYF,many,.,10,TRBJ2-7,TRBV20-1
TGTGCCAGCAGTTACCCCGGGACTAGCGGGGACTACAATGAGCAGTTCTTC,CASSYPGTSGDYNEQFF,few,TRBD2,17,TRBJ2-1,TRBV6-5
TGCGCCAGCAGCGGAAACAACTATGGCTACACCTTC,CASSGNNYGYTF,many,.,12,TRBJ1-2,TRBV5-1
TGTGCCAGCAGCCCCACCAGTGAAGCTTTCTTT,CASSPTSEAFF,few,.,11,TRBJ1-1,TRBV7-9
TGTGCCAGCAGCCAAGTCAGCAGCAGTACCTACAATGAGCAGTTCTTC,CASSQVSSSTYNEQFF,few,.,16,TRBJ2-1,TRBV4-2
TGCAGTGCTAGAGAGGCTAGACAGCCCTCCTATAATTCACCCCTCCACTTT,CSAREARQPSYNSPLHF,few,.,17,TRBJ1-6,TRBV20-1
TGTGCCAGCAGACGCGAGGGGCCTAGCTCCTACGAGCAGTACTTC,CASRREGPSSYEQYF,.,.,15,TRBJ2-7,TRBV27
TGTGCCAGCAGCTTCTCCCCACGGGGGCGCATTGGTGAGCAGTTCTTC,CASSFSPRGRIGEQFF,.,.,16,TRBJ2-1,TRBV7-9
TGCGCCAGCAGCCCGGACAGCCATACAACTAATGAAAAACTGTTTTTT,CASSPDSHTTNEKLFF,few,.,16,TRBJ1-4,TRBV5-1
TGCAGTGCTCAGGCGGGAGGCTACCTTCAAGAGACCCAGTACTTC,CSAQAGGYLQETQYF,few,TRBD2,15,TRBJ2-5,TRBV20-1
TGTGCCATCAGTGAAGAGCAAGAGACCCAGTACTTC,CAISEEQETQYF,many,.,12,TRBJ2-5,TRBV10-3
TGTGCCAGCAGTCGACAGGGGGCCGGCACTGAAGCTTTCTTT,CASSRQGAGTEAFF,few,TRBD1,14,TRBJ1-1,TRBV6-2/TRBV6-3
TGCGCCAGCAGCCCCGAAGGGACAGACACAGATACGCAGTATTTT,CASSPEGTDTDTQYF,many,TRBD1,15,TRBJ2-3,TRBV5-1
TGTGCCAGCAGCTTTAGAGTGCCATCGGCCCAAGAGACCCAGTACTTC,CASSFRVPSAQETQYF,few,.,16,TRBJ2-5,TRBV7-2
TGCGCCAGCAGCTTGTTGGAGGGGGAGCTGTTTTTT,CASSLLEGELFF,.,.,12,TRBJ2-2,TRBV5-1
TGCGCCAGCAGGTTTTCCAGCGGACCCCAAGAGACCCAGTACTTC,CASRFSSGPQETQYF,.,.,15,TRBJ2-5,TRBV5-1
TGTGCCAGCAGCTTAGTATCGGGACTAGCGCGGAGGGAGACCCAGTACTTC,CASSLVSGLARRETQYF,few,TRBD2,17,TRBJ2-5,TRBV7-2
TGTGCCAGCAGCTCAGGAGCGGATGGAAACACCATATATTTT,CASSSGADGNTIYF,.,.,14,TRBJ1-3,TRBV7-8
TGTGCCATCAATACGAGACAGGGGGACGAGCAGTACTTC,CAINTRQGDEQYF,many,TRBD1,13,TRBJ2-7,TRBV10-3
TGTGCCAGCAGCTCGACTAGCGGGGGGCACAATGAGCAGTTCTTC,CASSSTSGGHNEQFF,many,TRBD2,15,TRBJ2-1,TRBV7-2
TGTGCCAGCAGCTTAGCGTTCCCGTTGGGGCGAGACTATGGCTACACCTTC,CASSLAFPLGRDYGYTF,.,.,17,TRBJ1-2,TRBV7-9
TGTGCCAGTAGCCGACAGAGATCCACAGATACGCAGTATTTT,CASSRQRSTDTQYF,many,.,14,TRBJ2-3,TRBV19
TGTGCCAGCCGAGACAGGGGGCATTATGGCTACACCTTC,CASRDRGHYGYTF,.,TRBD1,13,TRBJ1-2,TRBV27
TGTGCCAGCAGCTTAGGATTCAGGGCGATAGGTGGCTACACCTTC,CASSLGFRAIGGYTF,few,.,15,TRBJ1-2,TRBV7-9
TGTGCCAGCAGTCCCGGGGGCCATACGCAGTATTTT,CASSPGGHTQYF,few,.,12,TRBJ2-3,TRBV12-3/TRBV12-4
TGTGCCAGCAGTTACGCAGGGGTTAGCACAGATACGCAGTATTTT,CASSYAGVSTDTQYF,.,.,15,TRBJ2-3,TRBV6-5
TGCGCCAGCAGTGAACACCGTACGAACACCGGGGAGCTGTTTTTT,CASSEHRTNTGELFF,.,.,15,TRBJ2-2,TRBV10-1
TGTGCCAGCAGGACCTTATGGGGGGAGGGGAATCAGCCCCAGCATTTT,CASRTLWGEGNQPQHF,many,.,16,TRBJ1-5,TRBV28
TGCGCCAGCAGCTTGGGACTCGGAGGGGCCCAACCCGGGGAGCTGTTTTTT,CASSLGLGGAQPGELFF,many,.,17,TRBJ2-2,TRBV5-1
TGTGCCAGCAGCTCCATTACAGGGGCGGGCGGGGAGCTGTTTTTT,CASSSITGAGGELFF,.,TRBD1,15,TRBJ2-2,TRBV7-3
TGTGCCAGCAGCCAAGTTAATTCACCCCTCCACTTT,CASSQVNSPLHF,few,.,12,TRBJ1-6,TRBV14
TGTGCCAGCAGCTTGGGGGGAATTCGCTCCGAGCAGTACTTC,CASSLGGIRSEQYF,few,.,14,TRBJ2-7,TRBV7-9
TGTGCCAGCAGACAAACCGGGACGGCCACAGATACGCAGTATTTT,CASRQTGTATDTQYF,many,.,15,TRBJ2-3,TRBV28
TGTGCCAGCAGCTTAGGAGGGGCAGGAATTTACGAGCAGTACTTC,CASSLGGAGIYEQYF,many,.,15,TRBJ2-7,TRBV7-9
TGTGCCAGCATTGGGACAGGGGCCGCACAAGAGACCCAGTACTTC,CASIGTGAAQETQYF,many,TRBD1,15,TRBJ2-5,TRBV12-3/TRBV12-4
TGTGCCAGTAGTATCTCTCCGTCCGGGATCCAAGAGACCCAGTACTTC,CASSISPSGIQETQYF,few,.,16,TRBJ2-5,TRBV19
TGTGCCAGCAGCCCTCGACAGGGTGGCACCGGGGAGCTGTTTTTT,CASSPRQGGTGELFF,many,TRBD1,15,TRBJ2-2,TRBV5-1
TGTGCCATCGACTCCCGGGACAGGGGTTTACGGAACTATGGCTACACCTTC,CAIDSRDRGLRNYGYTF,few,TRBD1,17,TRBJ1-2,TRBV12-3/TRBV12-4
TGCAGTGCTAGAGGTGGGACCGGGGAGCTGTTTTTT,CSARGGTGELFF,many,.,12,TRBJ2-2,TRBV20-1
TGCAGTGCTAGAGATCGAAGACTAGCGGGGGCCGGGGAGCTGTTTTTT,CSARDRRLAGAGELFF,many,TRBD2,16,TRBJ2-2,TRBV20-1
TGTGCCAGCAGCTTAGCGGACTTCTTCACCGGGGAGCTGTTTTTT,CASSLADFFTGELFF,few,.,15,TRBJ2-2,TRBV7-8
TGTGCCAGCAGCCAATCGAGCGCCACAGATACGCAGTATTTT,CASSQSSATDTQYF,.,.,14,TRBJ2-3,TRBV4-2
TGTGCCAGCAGCCTCGAGGGGCTATACGAGCAGTACTTC,CASSLEGLYEQYF,.,.,13,TRBJ2-7,TRBV7-2
TGTGCCAGCAGCCGGGTGGGGACCGAAAAACTGTTTTTT,CASSRVGTEKLFF,.,.,13,TRBJ1-4,TRBV7-2
TGTGCCAGCAGCTTGGTGGGGGCGGGGGACAACAATGAGCAGTTCTTC,CASSLVGAGDNNEQFF,.,.,16,TRBJ2-1,TRBV5-6
TGCAGCGCCAGGACAGGTATGAACACTGAAGCTTTCTTT,CSARTGMNTEAFF,many,TRBD1,13,TRBJ1-1,TRBV29-1